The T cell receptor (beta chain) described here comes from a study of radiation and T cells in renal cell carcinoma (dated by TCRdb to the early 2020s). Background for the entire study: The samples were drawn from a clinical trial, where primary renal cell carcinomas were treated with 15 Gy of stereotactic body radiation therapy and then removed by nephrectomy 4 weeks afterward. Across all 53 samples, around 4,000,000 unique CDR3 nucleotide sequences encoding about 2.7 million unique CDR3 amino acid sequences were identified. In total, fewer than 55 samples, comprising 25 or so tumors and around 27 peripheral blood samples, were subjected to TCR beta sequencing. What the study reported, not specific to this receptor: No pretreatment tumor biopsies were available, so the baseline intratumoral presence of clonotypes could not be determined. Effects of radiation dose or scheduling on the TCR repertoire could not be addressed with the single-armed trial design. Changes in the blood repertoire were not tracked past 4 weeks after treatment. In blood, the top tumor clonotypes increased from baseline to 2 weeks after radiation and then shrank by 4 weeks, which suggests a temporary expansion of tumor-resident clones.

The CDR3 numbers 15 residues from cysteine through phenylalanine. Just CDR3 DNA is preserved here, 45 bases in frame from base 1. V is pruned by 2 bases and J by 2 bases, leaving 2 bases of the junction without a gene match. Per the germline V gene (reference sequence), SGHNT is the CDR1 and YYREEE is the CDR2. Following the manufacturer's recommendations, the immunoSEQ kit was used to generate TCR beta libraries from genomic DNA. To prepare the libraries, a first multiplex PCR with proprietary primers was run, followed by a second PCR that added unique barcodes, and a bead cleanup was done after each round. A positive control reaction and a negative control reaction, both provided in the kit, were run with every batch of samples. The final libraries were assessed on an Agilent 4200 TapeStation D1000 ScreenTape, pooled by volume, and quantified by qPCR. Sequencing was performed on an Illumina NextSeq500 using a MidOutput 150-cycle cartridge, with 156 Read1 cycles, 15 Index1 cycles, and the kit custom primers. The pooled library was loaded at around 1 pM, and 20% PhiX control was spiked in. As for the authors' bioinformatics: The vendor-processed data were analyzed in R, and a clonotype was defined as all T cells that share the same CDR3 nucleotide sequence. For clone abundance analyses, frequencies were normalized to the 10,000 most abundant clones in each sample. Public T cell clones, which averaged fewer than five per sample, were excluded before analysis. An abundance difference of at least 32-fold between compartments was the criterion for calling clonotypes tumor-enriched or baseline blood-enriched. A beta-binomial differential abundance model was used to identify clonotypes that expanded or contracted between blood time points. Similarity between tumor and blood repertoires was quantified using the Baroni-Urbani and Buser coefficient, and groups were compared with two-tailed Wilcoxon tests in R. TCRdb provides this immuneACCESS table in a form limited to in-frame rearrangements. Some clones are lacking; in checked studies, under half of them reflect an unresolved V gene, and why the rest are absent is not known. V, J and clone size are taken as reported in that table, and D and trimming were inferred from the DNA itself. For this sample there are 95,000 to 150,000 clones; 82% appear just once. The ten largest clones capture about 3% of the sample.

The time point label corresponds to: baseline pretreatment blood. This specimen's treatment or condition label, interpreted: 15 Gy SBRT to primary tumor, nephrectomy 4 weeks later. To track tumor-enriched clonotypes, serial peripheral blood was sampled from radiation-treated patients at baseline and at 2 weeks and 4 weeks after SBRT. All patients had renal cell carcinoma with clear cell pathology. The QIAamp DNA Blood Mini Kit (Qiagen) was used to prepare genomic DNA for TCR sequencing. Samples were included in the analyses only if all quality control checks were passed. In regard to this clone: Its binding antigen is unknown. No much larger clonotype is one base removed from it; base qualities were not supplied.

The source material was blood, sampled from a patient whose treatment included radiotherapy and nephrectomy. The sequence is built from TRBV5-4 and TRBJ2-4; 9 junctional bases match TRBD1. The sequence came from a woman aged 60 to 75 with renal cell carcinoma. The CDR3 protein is CASSLTGGPKNIQYF. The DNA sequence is TGTGCCAGCAGCTTAACAGGGGGCCCCAAAAACATTCAGTACTTC.